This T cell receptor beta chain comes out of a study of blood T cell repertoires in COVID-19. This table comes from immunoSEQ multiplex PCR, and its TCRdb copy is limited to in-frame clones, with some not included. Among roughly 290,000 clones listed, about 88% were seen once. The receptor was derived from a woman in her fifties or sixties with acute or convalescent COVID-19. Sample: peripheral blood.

The CDR3 DNA is TGTGCCAGCAGCCGCGGACACCTCAATGAGCAGTTCTTC. Translating gives CASSRGHLNEQFF. This chain links TRBV28 with TRBJ2-1, with D possibly being TRBD1 (5 bases). The germline V gene encodes CDR1 MDHEN and CDR2 SYDVKM. Trimming removed 6 bases at V and 6 bases at J, with 12 bases between. There are 13 residues in the CDR3.